This entry describes one T cell receptor (beta chain). Its antigen is as yet unknown. This same CDR3 is encoded by further DNA sequences in the sample. Deletions cut 3 bases from V and 8 bases from J, with 4 bases between. CDR3 size: 11 residues. Germline V CDR1 and CDR2: SEHNR, FQNEAQ (reference sequence). The source of the sample is a study of shared clonotypes between healthy human individuals. Study findings and constraints: Collection of samples was limited to blood; tissue repertoires likely differ.

Clones were read by immunoSEQ multiplex PCR, and TCRdb kept only the in-frame ones, dropping some. Of about 2.4 million clones detected, around 94% appear once; the ten largest clones hold more than 0.12%. The rearrangement links TRBV7-9 to TRBJ2-2; no definite D call. The sequence was obtained from a man between 18 and 35 years old in good health. The sample consisted of naive CD4+ T cells sorted from blood. The subset denotes: CD45RA+ positively selected. CDR3 sequence: CASSLVGELFF. CDR3 in DNA: TGTGCCAGCAGCTTGGTGGGGGAGCTGTTTTTT.